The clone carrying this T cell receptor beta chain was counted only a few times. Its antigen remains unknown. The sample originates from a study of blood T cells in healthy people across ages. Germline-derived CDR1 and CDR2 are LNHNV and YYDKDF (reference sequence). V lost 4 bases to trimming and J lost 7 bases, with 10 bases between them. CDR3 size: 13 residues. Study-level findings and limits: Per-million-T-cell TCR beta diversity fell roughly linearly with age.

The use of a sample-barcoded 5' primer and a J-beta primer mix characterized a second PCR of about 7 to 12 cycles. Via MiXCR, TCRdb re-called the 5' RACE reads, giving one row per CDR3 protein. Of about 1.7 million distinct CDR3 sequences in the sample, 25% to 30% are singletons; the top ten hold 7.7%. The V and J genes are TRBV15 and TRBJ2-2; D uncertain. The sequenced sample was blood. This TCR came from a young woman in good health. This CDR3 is CATSTRVLGELFF. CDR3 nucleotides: TGTGCCACCAGCACAAGGGTTCTCGGGGAGCTGTTTTTT.